The clone carrying this T cell receptor (beta chain) was observed a few times. Germline V CDR1 and CDR2: LNHNV, YYDKDF (reference sequence). This CDR3 is 17 amino acids long. J gave up 2 bases and V 0 bases, and 7 bases lay outside the gene matches. Adults between about 18 and 89 years of age took part from 20 to 25 US areas. Per the original methods: Reference gene primers were amplified, and this amplification served to estimate nucleated cell counts. Sequencing used immunoSEQ multiplex PCR; TCRdb keeps in-frame clones, though not all of them. V and J calls and clone size are copied from that table; D and trimming were computed from the DNA. This table has fewer than 350,000 clones, around nine tenths appearing once. The sample originates from a study of blood T cell repertoires in COVID-19. Looking at the study overall: Donors in the United States, Italy and Spain gave samples during acute or convalescent COVID-19.

The sample consisted of PBMCs or T cells enriched from blood (not recorded which). The sequence came from a man aged 60 to 75 who had recovered from COVID-19. The chain couples TRBV15 to TRBJ2-7, with 10 bases matching TRBD2. The CDR3 region is CATSRDSRTSGTYEQYF. The DNA for the CDR3 is TGTGCCACCAGCAGAGACAGTAGGACTAGCGGCACCTACGAGCAGTACTTC. Looking up the rest from reference TRBV15 and TRBJ2-7 gives the full variable domain: DAMVIQNPRYQVTQFGKPVTLSCSQTLNHNVMYWYQQKSSQAPKLLFHYYDKDFNNEADTPDNFQSRRPNTSFCFLDIRSPGLGDTAMYLCATSRDSRTSGTYEQYFGPGTRLTVT.